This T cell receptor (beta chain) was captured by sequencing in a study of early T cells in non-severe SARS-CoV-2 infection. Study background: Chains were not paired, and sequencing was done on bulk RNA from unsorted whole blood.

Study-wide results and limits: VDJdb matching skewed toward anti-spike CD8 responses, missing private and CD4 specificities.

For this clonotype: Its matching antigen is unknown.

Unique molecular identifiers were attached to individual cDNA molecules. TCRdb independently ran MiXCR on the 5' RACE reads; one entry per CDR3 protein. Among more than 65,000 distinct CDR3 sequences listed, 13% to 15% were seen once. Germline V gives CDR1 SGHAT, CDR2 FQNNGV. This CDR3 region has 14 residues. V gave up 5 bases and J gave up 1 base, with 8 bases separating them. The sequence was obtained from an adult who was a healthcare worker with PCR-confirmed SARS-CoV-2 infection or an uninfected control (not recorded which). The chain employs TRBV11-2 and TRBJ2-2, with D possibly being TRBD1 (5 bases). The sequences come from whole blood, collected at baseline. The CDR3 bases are TGTGCCAGCAGCGCTACAGGGAACACCGGGGAGCTGTTTTTT. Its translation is CASSATGNTGELFF.